This T cell receptor gamma chain was obtained from a study of γδ T cells in repeated Plasmodium falciparum infection. In the study overall: Samples were taken at baseline, before some infections, and 21 days after each. Study results and limitations: Malian children's Vdelta2-negative repertoires appeared more expanded and less diverse than Australians'. Repeated controlled infections reportedly drove waves of new clonotype selection in Vdelta2-negative, mostly Vdelta1+, gammadelta repertoires.

On this clone itself: Its target is not known. A single base is all that separates this from a far larger clone, so a read error is likely. Within the sample, other DNA sequences also encode this same CDR3.

This CDR3 has 12 residues. Looked up from germline, CDR1 is EGSTGY and CDR2 is YDSYTSSV. The trim removed 5 bases at V and 10 bases at J, leaving 11 bases unmatched. TCRdb reanalysed the multiplex PCR reads via CATT. The data show tens of thousands of gamma-chain clones, roughly 1.4% seen once. Bulk repertoires came from Vgamma9/Vdelta2+ or Vdelta2-negative gammadelta T cells flow-sorted from PBMC. The chain joins TRGV4 to TRGJ1 or TRGJ2. The J gene is absent in TCRdb and was assigned here via DNA matching to germline. This receptor was obtained from a pool of human donors (malaria-infected and uninfected, not separated). Sample: gamma-delta T cells from blood. The CDR3 is CATWADHPKKLF. The CDR3 DNA is TGTGCCACCTGGGCCGATCACCCGAAGAAACTCTTT.